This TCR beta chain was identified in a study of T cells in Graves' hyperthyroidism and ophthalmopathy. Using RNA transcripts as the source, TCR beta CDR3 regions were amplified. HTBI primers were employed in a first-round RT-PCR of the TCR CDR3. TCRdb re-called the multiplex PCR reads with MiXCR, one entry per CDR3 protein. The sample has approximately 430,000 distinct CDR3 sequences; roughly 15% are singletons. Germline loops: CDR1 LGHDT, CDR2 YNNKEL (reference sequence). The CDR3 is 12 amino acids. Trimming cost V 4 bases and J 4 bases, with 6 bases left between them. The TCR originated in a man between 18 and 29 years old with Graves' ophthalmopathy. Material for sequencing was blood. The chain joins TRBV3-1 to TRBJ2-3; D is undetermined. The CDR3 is CASSLTPDTQYF. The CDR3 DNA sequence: TGTGCCAGCAGCCTTACTCCAGATACGCAGTATTTT.